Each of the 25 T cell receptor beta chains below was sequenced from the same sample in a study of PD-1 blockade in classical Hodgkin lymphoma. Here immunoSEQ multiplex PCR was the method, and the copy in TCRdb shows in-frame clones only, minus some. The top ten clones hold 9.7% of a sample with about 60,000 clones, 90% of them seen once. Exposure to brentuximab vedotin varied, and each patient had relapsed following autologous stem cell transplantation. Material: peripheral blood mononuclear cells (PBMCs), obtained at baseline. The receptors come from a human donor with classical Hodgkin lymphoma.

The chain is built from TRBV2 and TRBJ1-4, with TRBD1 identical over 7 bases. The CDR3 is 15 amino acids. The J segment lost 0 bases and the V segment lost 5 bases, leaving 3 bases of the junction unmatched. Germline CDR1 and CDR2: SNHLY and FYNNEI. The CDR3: CASSRGQATNEKLFF. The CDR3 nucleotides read TGTGCCAGCAGTAGAGGACAGGCAACTAATGAAAAACTGTTTTTT.

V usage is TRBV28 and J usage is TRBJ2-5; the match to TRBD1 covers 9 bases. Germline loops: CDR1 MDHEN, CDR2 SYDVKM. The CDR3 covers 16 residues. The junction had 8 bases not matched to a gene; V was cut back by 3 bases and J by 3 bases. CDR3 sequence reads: CASSFPGQGTKETQYF. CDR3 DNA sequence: TGTGCCAGCAGTTTCCCGGGACAGGGCACCAAAGAGACCCAGTACTTC.

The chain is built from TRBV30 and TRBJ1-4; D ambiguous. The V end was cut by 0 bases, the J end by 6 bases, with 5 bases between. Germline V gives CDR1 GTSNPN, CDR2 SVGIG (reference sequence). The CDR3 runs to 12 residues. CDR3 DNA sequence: TGTGCCTGGAGTGTACTAGATGAAAAACTGTTTTTT. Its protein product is CAWSVLDEKLFF.

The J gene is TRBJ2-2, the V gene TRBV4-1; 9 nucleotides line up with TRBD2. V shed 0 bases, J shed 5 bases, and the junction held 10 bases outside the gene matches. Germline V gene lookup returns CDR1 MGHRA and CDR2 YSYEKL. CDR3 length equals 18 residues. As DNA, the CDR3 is TGCGCCAGCAGCCAAGATTTCTCGCGGGGGGGCCTGACCGGGGAGCTGTTTTTT. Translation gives CASSQDFSRGGLTGELFF.

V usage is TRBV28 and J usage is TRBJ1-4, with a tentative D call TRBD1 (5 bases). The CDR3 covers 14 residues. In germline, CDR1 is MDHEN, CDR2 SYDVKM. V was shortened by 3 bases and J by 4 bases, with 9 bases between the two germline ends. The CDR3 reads CASSFGGVNEKLFF. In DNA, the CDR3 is TGTGCCAGCAGTTTTGGGGGAGTTAATGAAAAACTGTTTTTT.

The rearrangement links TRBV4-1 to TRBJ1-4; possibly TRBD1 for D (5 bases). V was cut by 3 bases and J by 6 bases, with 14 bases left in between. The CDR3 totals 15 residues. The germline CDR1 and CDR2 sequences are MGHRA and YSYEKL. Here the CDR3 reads CASSHPGRGDEKLFF. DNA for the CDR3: TGCGCCAGCAGCCATCCCGGGAGAGGGGATGAAAAACTGTTTTTT.

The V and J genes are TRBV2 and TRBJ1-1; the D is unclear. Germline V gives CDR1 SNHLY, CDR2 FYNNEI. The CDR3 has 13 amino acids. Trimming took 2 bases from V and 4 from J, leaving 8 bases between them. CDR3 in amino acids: CASSEMDLTEAFF. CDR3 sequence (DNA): TGTGCCAGCAGTGAAATGGATCTCACTGAAGCTTTCTTT.

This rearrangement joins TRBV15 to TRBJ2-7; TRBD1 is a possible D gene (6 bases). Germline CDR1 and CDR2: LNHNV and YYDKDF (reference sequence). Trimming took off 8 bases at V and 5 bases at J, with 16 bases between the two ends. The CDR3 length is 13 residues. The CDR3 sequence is CATGYRENHEQYF. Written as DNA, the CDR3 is TGTGCCACCGGGTACAGGGAGAACCACGAGCAGTACTTC.

In DNA form, the CDR3 reads TGTGCCAGCTCACCACTTAAGGGGGCACGGAATGAGCAGTTCTTC. Encoded protein: CASSPLKGARNEQFF. The chain links TRBV18 to TRBJ2-1; TRBD1 agrees at 7 bases. V trimming: 1 base; J trimming: 7 bases; junction bases outside the gene matches: 7. This CDR3 comprises 15 residues. Germline CDR1 KGHSH, CDR2 LQKENI.

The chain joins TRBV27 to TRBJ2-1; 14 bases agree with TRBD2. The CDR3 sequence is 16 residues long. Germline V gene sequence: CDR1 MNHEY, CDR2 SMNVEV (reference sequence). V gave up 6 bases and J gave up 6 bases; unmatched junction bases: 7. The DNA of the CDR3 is TGTGCCAGCAGCCCAGGGACTAGCGGGGGATTCAATGAGCAGTTCTTC. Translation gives CASSPGTSGGFNEQFF.

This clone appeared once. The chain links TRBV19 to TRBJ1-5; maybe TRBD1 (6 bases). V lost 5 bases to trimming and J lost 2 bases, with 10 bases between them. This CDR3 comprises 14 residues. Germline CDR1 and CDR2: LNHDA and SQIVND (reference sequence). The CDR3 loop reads CASSWPGGNQPQHF. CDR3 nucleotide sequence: TGTGCCAGTAGTTGGCCAGGGGGCAATCAGCCCCAGCATTTT.

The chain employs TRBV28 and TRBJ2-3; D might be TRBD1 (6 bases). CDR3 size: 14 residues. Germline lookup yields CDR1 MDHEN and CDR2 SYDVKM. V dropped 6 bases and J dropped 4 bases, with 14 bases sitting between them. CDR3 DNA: TGTGCCAGCAGCGAGGACAGTGGAGCAGATACGCAGTATTTT. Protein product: CASSEDSGADTQYF.

The CDR3 loop reads CASSLREGNEKLFF. The DNA for the CDR3 is TGTGCCAGCAGCTTACGGGAGGGGAATGAAAAACTGTTTTTT. This chain joins TRBV5-6 and TRBJ1-4; D is possibly TRBD1 (5 bases). Germline V gene lookup returns CDR1 SGHDT and CDR2 YYEEEE. The CDR3 loop spans 14 amino acids. The ends were cut back, 2 bases at V and 5 bases at J, with 10 bases in the middle.

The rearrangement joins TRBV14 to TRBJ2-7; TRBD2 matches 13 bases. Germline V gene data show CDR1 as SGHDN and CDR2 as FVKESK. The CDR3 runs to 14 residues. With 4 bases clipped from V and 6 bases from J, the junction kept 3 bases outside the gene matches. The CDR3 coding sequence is TGTGCCAGCAGCCCCAGACTAGCGGGAGGCGAGCAGTACTTC. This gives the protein CASSPRLAGGEQYF.

This CDR3 is CASRKQSSYEQYF. The CDR3 DNA reads as TGTGCCAGCAGAAAACAGAGCTCCTACGAGCAGTACTTC. The chain carries TRBV6-1 and TRBJ2-7; D gene uncertain. The CDR3 totals 13 residues. V lost 6 bases and J lost 0, with 9 bases in between. Germline V gene data show CDR1 as MNHNS and CDR2 as SASEGT.

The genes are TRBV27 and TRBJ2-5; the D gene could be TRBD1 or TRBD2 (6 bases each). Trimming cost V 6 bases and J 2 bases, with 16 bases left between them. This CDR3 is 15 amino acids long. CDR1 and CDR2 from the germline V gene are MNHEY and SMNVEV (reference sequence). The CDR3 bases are TGTGCCAGCAGGGGGGCGGGGTTCACTCAAGAGACCCAGTACTTC. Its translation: CASRGAGFTQETQYF.

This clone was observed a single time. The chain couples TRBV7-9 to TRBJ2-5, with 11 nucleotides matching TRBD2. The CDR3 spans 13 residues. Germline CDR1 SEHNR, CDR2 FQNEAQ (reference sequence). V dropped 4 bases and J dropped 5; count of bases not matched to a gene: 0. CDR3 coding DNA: TGTGCCAGCAGCTGGACTAGCGGGGAGACCCAGTACTTC. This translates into CASSWTSGETQYF.

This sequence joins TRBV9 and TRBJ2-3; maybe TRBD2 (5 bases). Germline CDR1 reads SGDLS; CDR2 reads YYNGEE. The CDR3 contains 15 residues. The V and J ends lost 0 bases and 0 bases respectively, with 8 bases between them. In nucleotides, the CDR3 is TGTGCCAGCAGCGTAGCGGGGTCTAGCACAGATACGCAGTATTTT. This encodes CASSVAGSSTDTQYF.

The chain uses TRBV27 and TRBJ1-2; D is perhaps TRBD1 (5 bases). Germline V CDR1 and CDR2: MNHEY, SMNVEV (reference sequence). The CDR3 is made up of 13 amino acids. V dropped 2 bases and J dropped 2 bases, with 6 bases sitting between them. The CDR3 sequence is CASSLQGNYGYTF. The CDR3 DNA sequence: TGTGCCAGCAGTTTACAGGGAAACTATGGCTACACCTTC.

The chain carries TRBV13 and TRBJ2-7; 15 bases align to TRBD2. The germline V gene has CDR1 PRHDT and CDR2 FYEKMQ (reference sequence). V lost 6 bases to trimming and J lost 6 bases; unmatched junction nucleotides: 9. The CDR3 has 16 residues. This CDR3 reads CASSPGLAGGVSEQYF. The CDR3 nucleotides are TGTGCCAGCAGTCCGGGACTAGCGGGGGGTGTGAGCGAGCAGTACTTC. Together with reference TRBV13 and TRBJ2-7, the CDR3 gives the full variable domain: AAGVIQSPRHLIKEKRETATLKCYPIPRHDTVYWYQQGPGQDPQFLISFYEKMQSDKGSIPDRFSAQQFSDYHSELNMSSLELGDSALYFCASSPGLAGGVSEQYFGPGTRLTVT.

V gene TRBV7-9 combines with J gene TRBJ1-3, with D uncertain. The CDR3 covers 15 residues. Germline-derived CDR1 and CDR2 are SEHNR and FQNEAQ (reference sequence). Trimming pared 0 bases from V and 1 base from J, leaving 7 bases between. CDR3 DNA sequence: TGTGCCAGCAGCTTAGCGCGGACGTCTGGAAACACCATATATTTT. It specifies CASSLARTSGNTIYF.

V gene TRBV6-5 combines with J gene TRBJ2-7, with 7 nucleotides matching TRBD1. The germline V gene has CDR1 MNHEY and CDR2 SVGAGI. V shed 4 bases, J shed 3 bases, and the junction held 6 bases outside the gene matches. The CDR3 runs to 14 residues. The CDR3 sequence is CASSLGQSNYEQYF. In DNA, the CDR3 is TGTGCCAGCAGTTTGGGACAGTCCAACTACGAGCAGTACTTC.

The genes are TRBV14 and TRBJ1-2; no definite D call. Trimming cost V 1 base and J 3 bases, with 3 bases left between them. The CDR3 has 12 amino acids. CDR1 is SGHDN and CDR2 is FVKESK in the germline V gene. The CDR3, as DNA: TGTGCCAGCAGCCAAGGATACTATGGCTACACCTTC. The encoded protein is CASSQGYYGYTF.

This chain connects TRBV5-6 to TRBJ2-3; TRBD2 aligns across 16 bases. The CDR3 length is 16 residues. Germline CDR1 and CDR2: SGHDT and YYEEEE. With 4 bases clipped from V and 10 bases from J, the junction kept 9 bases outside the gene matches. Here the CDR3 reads CASSPGTSGGVLSQYF. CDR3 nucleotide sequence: TGTGCCAGCAGCCCAGGGACTAGCGGGGGGGTACTGTCGCAGTATTTT.

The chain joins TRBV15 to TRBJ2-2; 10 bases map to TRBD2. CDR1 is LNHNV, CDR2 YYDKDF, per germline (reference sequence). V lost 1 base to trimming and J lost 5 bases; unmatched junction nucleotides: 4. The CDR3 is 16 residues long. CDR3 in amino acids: CATSRGLAGETGELFF. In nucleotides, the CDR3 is TGTGCCACCAGCAGAGGGCTAGCGGGGGAGACCGGGGAGCTGTTTTTT.